This T cell receptor (beta chain) was recorded in a study of cytomegalovirus exposure and HLA in healthy donors. The PCR employed 60 Vbeta primers together with 13 Jbeta primers. Only in-frame clones appear in the TCRdb table, and some are missing; sequencing was by immunoSEQ multiplex PCR. The sample lists 150,000 to 200,000 clones; under 85% were seen once. From germline, CDR1 is SGDLS and CDR2 YYNGEE. The CDR3 is 19 amino acids. V lost 3 bases and J lost 5, with 30 bases in between. Sequencing was done on a sample of PBMCs. This receptor was obtained from a female donor in good health and CMV-seronegative. The rearrangement uses TRBV9 and TRBJ2-7; D is perhaps TRBD2 (6 bases). CDR3 in amino acids: CASSARAGTGGTLGDEQYF. Here the CDR3 DNA reads TGTGCCAGCAGCGCTAGGGCCGGGACTGGCGGGACCTTGGGGGACGAGCAGTACTTC.